This TCR beta chain stems from a study of CD8+CD57+ T cells in acquired aplastic anemia. Study summary: The average for DNA from sorted CD4+ and CD8+ cells was around 3.5 ug.

The CDR3 is made up of 14 amino acids. Trimming shortened V by 7 bases and J by 4 bases, and 14 bases separated the two germline ends. Only patients with CD8+CD57+ cell expansion on flow cytometry were chosen for sequencing. Regarding the study as a whole: Shared by patients and controls, twenty-nine CD8+ CDR3s were abundant in patients.

This clonotype was detected a few times. Its specificity is not known. It was genomic DNA that served as the template for profiling TCR beta VDJ and CDR3. TCRdb reprocessed the reads via MiXCR and lists one record per CDR3 protein. The table records about 180,000 distinct CDR3 sequences, 45% to 60% of them present only once. The TCR sequence derives from a human donor with aplastic anemia. The chain employs TRBV12-3 or TRBV12-4 and TRBJ2-4; possibly TRBD2 for D (5 bases). The sample taken for sequencing was sorted CD4+, CD8+, or CD8+CD57+ T cells (not recorded which) from PBMCs. CDR3 nucleotide sequence: TGTGCCAGCACCTGGACGACGGGAAAAAACATTCAGTACTTC. Its protein is CASTWTTGKNIQYF.